The entry that follows covers one T cell receptor beta chain sequence. Germline values: CDR1 SGHVS, CDR2 FQNEAQ. V lost 3 bases, J lost 10 bases, and 13 bases lay in between. The length of the CDR3 is 13 residues. Clones were read by immunoSEQ multiplex PCR, and TCRdb kept only the in-frame ones, dropping some. Found here are some 250,000 clones, 85% to 90% of them singletons; the top ten hold just under 1%. The record originates from a study of blood T cell repertoires in COVID-19. About the study: T cells, B-cell-depleted T cells, or PBMCs provided the cDNA or gDNA that served as material.

V and J are TRBV7-8 and TRBJ2-1; D gene unclear. The specimen sequenced was peripheral blood. The clonotype comes from a middle-aged woman who had recovered from COVID-19. CDR3 protein: CASSFGPDTEQFF. CDR3 sequence (DNA): TGTGCCAGCAGCTTCGGTCCCGACACCGAGCAGTTCTTC.